Described below is a single T cell receptor (beta chain) sequence and its context. This entry is derived from a study of blood T cell repertoires in COVID-19. The overall study: The United States, Italy and Spain were the sources of the acute and convalescent COVID-19 samples.

The CDR3 has 14 residues. Trimming shortened V by 4 bases and J by 0 bases, and 11 bases separated the two germline ends. Germline V CDR1 and CDR2: SGHRS, YFSETQ. The protocol was immunoSEQ multiplex PCR, while the TCRdb copy is restricted to in-frame clones and leaves out a portion. The sample includes about 21,000 clones, over 60% of them seen just once. Sample: peripheral blood. The clonotype was recovered from a man aged 55 to 69 with active COVID-19. This chain uses TRBV5-1 with TRBJ2-7, with D possibly being TRBD1 (6 bases). This CDR3 reads CASSTGHGSYEQYF. CDR3 nucleotides: TGCGCCAGCAGCACGGGACATGGCTCCTACGAGCAGTACTTC.